The present T cell receptor (beta chain) was sequenced within a study of cytomegalovirus exposure and HLA in healthy donors. About this clone: What it binds is unknown. A read error may account for a junction end that differs from germline.

Researchers ran the PCR with 60 Vbeta and 13 Jbeta primers. The assay was immunoSEQ multiplex PCR, and TCRdb's table has in-frame clones only and misses some. The sample contains about 130,000 clones, about 78% of which appear only once. Notes on the study in general: What was likely a sequencing artifact was a cluster of highly shared sequence variants. TCR beta chain V- and J-gene trimming was linked, in a later analysis, to a missense variant in DCLRE1C. An apparent linkage of common viral pathogens to several of the most significant clusters emerged in a later analysis.

This receptor was identified in a female donor in good health and CMV-seronegative. Material: PBMCs.

The CDR3 loop reads CASSAGSGANTGELFF. CDR3 DNA: TGTGCTAGCAGCGCGGGGTCGGGCGCGAACACCGGGGAGCTGTTTTTT. The chain joins TRBV7-7 to TRBJ2-2, with a possible D match to TRBD2 (6 bases). The CDR3 contains 16 residues. CDR1 SSHAT and CDR2 FNYEAQ come from the germline V gene (reference sequence). The whole variable domain, filled in from reference TRBV7-7 and TRBJ2-2, reads GAGVSQSPRYKVTKRGQDVTLRCDPISSHATLYWYQQALGQGPEFLTYFNYEAQPDKSGLPSDRFSAERPEGSISTLTIQRTEQRDSAMYRCASSAGSGANTGELFFGEGSRLTVL.